A single sample gave rise to the 9 T cell receptor beta chains below, sequenced in a study of cytomegalovirus exposure and HLA in healthy donors. PCR primers comprised 60 Vbeta and 13 Jbeta primers. Clones were read by immunoSEQ multiplex PCR, and TCRdb kept only the in-frame ones, dropping some. The top ten clones hold 11% of a sample with more than 95,000 clones, about 68% of them seen once. The sequencing input was PBMCs. Every receptor here comes from a woman aged 45-59 years in good health and CMV-seropositive.

About this clone: Mismatch with germline at one junction end may stem from a read error. This chain connects TRBV15 to TRBJ2-7; 9 nucleotides align to TRBD2. The V gene's germline CDR1 is LNHNV and CDR2 YYDKDF (reference sequence). There are 16 residues in the CDR3. DNA of the CDR3: TGTGCCACCAGCCCCCGCTCCGGGACTAGCTCCCACGAGCAGTACTTC. Protein product: CATSPRSGTSSHEQYF.

The chain has TRBV5-1 and TRBJ1-2; D gene uncertain. The CDR3 spans 14 residues. V was trimmed by 1 base and J by 2 bases, leaving 9 bases between them. The germline V gene encodes CDR1 SGHRS and CDR2 YFSETQ. The CDR3 region is CASSLISSNYGYTF. CDR3 DNA: TGCGCCAGCAGCTTGATTAGCTCAAACTATGGCTACACCTTC.

The rearrangement uses TRBV14 and TRBJ2-7; maybe TRBD2 (5 bases). The CDR3 is made up of 17 amino acids. V was trimmed by 1 base and J by 7 bases, leaving 23 bases between them. Germline loops: CDR1 SGHDN, CDR2 FVKESK. CDR3 sequence reads: CASSQGSPRLSGGEQYF. The CDR3 nucleotides read TGTGCCAGCAGCCAAGGGTCCCCCCGGCTCAGCGGAGGTGAGCAGTACTTC.

Only one count was recorded for this clone. The J gene is TRBJ1-6, the V gene TRBV4-1; 7 positions agree with TRBD1. V gave up 0 bases and J gave up 6 bases; unmatched junction bases: 11. Germline V lookup: CDR1 MGHRA, CDR2 YSYEKL. This CDR3 spans 18 amino acids. CDR3 sequence reads: CASSQDPTTGRPNSPLHF. CDR3 bases: TGCGCCAGCAGCCAAGACCCGACGACAGGGCGCCCTAATTCACCCCTCCACTTT.

The chain employs TRBV9 and TRBJ1-3, with 9 positions matching TRBD1. The germline V gene has CDR1 SGDLS and CDR2 YYNGEE. V gave up 3 bases and J gave up 1 base; unmatched junction bases: 8. The CDR3 covers 17 residues. The DNA of the CDR3 is TGTGCCAGCAGCGCACTACAGGGGGCGTTATCTGGAAACACCATATATTTT. It yields the protein CASSALQGALSGNTIYF. Full variable domain (rest looked up from reference TRBV9 and TRBJ1-3): DSGVTQTPKHLITATGQRVTLRCSPRSGDLSVYWYQQSLDQGLQFLIQYYNGEERAKGNILERFSAQQFPDLHSELNLSSLELGDSALYFCASSALQGALSGNTIYFGEGSWLTVV.

The J gene is TRBJ1-3, the V gene TRBV5-8; D gene uncertain. Trimming removed 2 bases at V and 4 bases at J, with 10 bases between. Per the germline V gene, CDR1 is SGHTS and CDR2 is YDEGEE. The CDR3 is 14 amino acids. The CDR3 bases are TGTGCCAGCAGCTTATTATTCGAGGGAAACACCATATATTTT. This sequence encodes CASSLLFEGNTIYF.

This clone occurred once. The chain recombines TRBV4-3 with TRBJ2-1; 8 bases are a match to TRBD2. Trimming at V came to 0 bases and at J to 7 bases, leaving 11 bases not matched to a gene. The germline V gene encodes CDR1 LGHNA and CDR2 YSLEER. CDR3 size: 17 residues. The CDR3 loop is CASSQDPVGGAGNEQFF. The DNA for the CDR3 is TGCGCCAGCAGCCAAGATCCGGTCGGGGGGGCCGGAAATGAGCAGTTCTTC.

J is TRBJ1-4 and V is TRBV14, with a possible D match to TRBD1 (6 bases). This CDR3 spans 13 amino acids. V was cut by 0 bases and J by 14 bases, with 13 bases left in between. Germline lookup yields CDR1 SGHDN and CDR2 FVKESK. This CDR3 is CASSQDFGGVLFF. CDR3 sequence (DNA): TGTGCCAGCAGCCAAGATTTTGGGGGCGTTCTGTTTTTT.

The genes are TRBV5-4 and TRBJ2-5; D is uncertain. The CDR3 spans 13 residues. Germline V lookup: CDR1 SGHNT, CDR2 YYREEE (reference sequence). V gave up 0 bases and J gave up 5 bases, with 8 bases separating them. The CDR3 reads CASSLAGGETQYF. CDR3 nucleotide sequence: TGTGCCAGCAGCTTGGCTGGTGGCGAGACCCAGTACTTC. Complete variable domain (other parts from reference TRBV5-4 and TRBJ2-5): ETGVTQSPTHLIKTRGQQVTLRCSSQSGHNTVSWYQQALGQGPQFIFQYYREEENGRGNFPPRFSGLQFPNYSSELNVNALELDDSALYLCASSLAGGETQYFGPGTRLLVL.